This entry describes one T cell receptor beta chain. Its antigen remains unknown. Method: immunoSEQ multiplex PCR; TCRdb's copy keeps in-frame clones and lacks some. The sample has around 77,000 clones; approximately 94% are singletons. CDR1 is LNHDA, CDR2 SQIVND, per germline (reference sequence). After removal of 3 bases from V and 3 bases from J, the junction contained 10 bases not matched to a gene. The CDR3 has 16 residues. The sample originates from a study of graft-versus-host responses after intestinal transplantation. The wider study: Grafts that recipients had were multivisceral, liver-intestinal, or isolated intestinal transplants. Anti-thymocyte globulin induction was given to all recipients, followed by tacrolimus and steroids for around 3 years.

Points from the study as a whole: GvH clones occurred in recipient marrow; some first appeared in ileum or blood. High graft-versus-host to host-versus-graft T cell clonal ratios marked allografts of patients with graft-donor macrochimerism.

The starting material was unstimulated CD8+ T cells sorted from spleen or lymph node cells, obtained before intestinal transplant. The chain has TRBV19 and TRBJ2-7; 8 bases are shared with TRBD2. This sequence was found in a human donor who received an intestinal transplant. CDR3 in amino acids: CASSMVTSGGDYEQYF. The CDR3 DNA follows: TGTGCCAGTAGTATGGTAACTAGCGGAGGGGACTACGAGCAGTACTTC.